The sequence of this T cell receptor beta chain was determined in a study of blood T cell repertoires in COVID-19. On the study more broadly: From the United States, Italy and Spain came samples of acute and convalescent COVID-19.

Repertoires were generated with immunoSEQ multiplex PCR, while TCRdb's copy carries only in-frame clones and drops some. Among 250,000 or so clones, approximately 87% were seen once, and the ten largest hold about 5.9%. Deletions cut 10 bases from V and 1 base from J, with 13 bases between. The CDR3 runs to 13 residues. Germline V gives CDR1 SGHTA, CDR2 FQGNSA. The gene calls are TRBV7-2 and TRBJ1-2; perhaps TRBD1 as D (5 bases). The sequence was collected from a man in his sixties with acute or convalescent COVID-19. Sequencing was carried out using peripheral blood. This CDR3 reads CATSIDSNYGYTF. In DNA, the CDR3 is TGTGCCACGAGTATCGACAGTAACTATGGCTACACCTTC.